This T cell receptor (beta chain) is drawn from a study of blood T cell repertoires in COVID-19. About the study: There were acute and convalescent COVID-19 samples, and they came from the United States, Italy and Spain. PBMCs, B-cell-depleted T cells, or T cells provided the cDNA or gDNA that made up the material.

Trimming at V came to 5 bases and at J to 1 base, leaving 8 bases not matched to a gene. The CDR3 consists of 16 residues. Germline values: CDR1 LNHDA, CDR2 SQIVND (reference sequence). In the authors' methods: Amplification of reference gene primers was used by the study to estimate nucleated cell counts. Clones were sequenced by immunoSEQ multiplex PCR, and TCRdb holds only the in-frame ones, with some missing. Clone size and the V and J calls come from that table; the DNA yielded D and trimming. Among some 110,000 clones listed, around four fifths were seen once. The receptor was derived from a woman in her 70s with acute or convalescent COVID-19. Sample: peripheral blood. The V and J genes are TRBV19 and TRBJ1-5; 7 bases match TRBD1. The CDR3 is CASSPVGTASNQPQHF. In DNA form, the CDR3 reads TGTGCCAGTAGTCCGGTCGGGACAGCAAGCAATCAGCCCCAGCATTTT.